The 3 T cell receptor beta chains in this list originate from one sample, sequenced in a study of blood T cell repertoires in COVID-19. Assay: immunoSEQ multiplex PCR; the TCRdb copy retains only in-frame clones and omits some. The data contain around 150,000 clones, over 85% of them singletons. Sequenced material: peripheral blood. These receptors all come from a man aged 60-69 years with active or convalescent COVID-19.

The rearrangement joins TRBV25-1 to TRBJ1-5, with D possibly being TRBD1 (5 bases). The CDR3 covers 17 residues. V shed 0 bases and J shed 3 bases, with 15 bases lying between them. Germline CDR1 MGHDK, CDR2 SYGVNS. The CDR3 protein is CASSEYIQEQNNQPQHF. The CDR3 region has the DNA TGTGCCAGCAGTGAATATATACAGGAGCAGAACAATCAGCCCCAGCATTTT.

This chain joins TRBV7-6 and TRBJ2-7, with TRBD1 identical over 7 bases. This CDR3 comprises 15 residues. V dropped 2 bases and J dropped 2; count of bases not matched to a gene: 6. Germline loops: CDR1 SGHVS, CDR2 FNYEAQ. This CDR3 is CASSLLGQGAYEQYF. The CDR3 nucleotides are TGTGCCAGCAGCTTATTGGGGCAGGGGGCCTACGAGCAGTACTTC.

In DNA, the CDR3 is TGTGCCAGCAGCCGACGGACAGGCCACAACTATGGCTACACCTTC. This translates into CASSRRTGHNYGYTF. J is TRBJ1-2 and V is TRBV5-6; TRBD1 agrees at 7 bases. V lost 4 bases, J lost 2 bases, and 8 bases stayed unmatched. The germline V gene has CDR1 SGHDT and CDR2 YYEEEE. The CDR3 consists of 15 residues.